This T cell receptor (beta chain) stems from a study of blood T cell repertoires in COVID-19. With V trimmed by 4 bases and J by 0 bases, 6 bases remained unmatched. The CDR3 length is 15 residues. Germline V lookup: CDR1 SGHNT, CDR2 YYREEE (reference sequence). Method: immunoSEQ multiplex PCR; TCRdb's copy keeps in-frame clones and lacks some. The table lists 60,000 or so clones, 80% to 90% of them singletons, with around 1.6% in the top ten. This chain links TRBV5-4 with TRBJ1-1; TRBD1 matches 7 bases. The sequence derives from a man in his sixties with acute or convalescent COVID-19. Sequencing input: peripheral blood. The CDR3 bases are TGTGCCAGCAGCCCGGACAGGCCGATGAACACTGAAGCTTTCTTT. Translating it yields CASSPDRPMNTEAFF.